The present T cell receptor beta chain was sequenced within a study of shared T cell receptors in the human thymus. V trimming: 1 base; J trimming: 5 bases; junction bases outside the gene matches: 20. Germline V lookup: CDR1 LNHNV, CDR2 YYDKDF (reference sequence). The CDR3 runs to 20 residues. Using immunoSEQ multiplex PCR, the repertoire was profiled, and TCRdb retains in-frame clones only, with some absent. Of approximately 400,000 clones detected, 95% appear once; the ten largest clones hold approximately 0.02%. The sequenced material came from thymocytes. The receptor's source is a human donor. The J gene is TRBJ1-2, the V gene TRBV15, with 9 bases matching TRBD1. CDR3 region: CATSRAPGQGKNASVYGYTF. CDR3 DNA: TGTGCCACCAGCAGAGCCCCGGGACAGGGAAAGAATGCGTCGGTATATGGCTACACCTTC.